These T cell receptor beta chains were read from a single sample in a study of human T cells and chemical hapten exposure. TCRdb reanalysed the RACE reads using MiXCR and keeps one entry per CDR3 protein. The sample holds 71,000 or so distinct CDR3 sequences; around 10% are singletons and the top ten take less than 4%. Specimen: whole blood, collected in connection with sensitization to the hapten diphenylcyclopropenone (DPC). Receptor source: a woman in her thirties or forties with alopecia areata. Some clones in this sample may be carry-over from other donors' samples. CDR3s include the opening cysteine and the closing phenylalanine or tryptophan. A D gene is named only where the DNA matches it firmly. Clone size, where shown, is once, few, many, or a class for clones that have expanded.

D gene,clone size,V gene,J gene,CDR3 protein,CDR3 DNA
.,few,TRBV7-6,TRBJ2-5,CASSSGTRGGQETQYF,TGTGCCAGCAGCTCCGGAACAAGGGGGGGCCAAGAGACCCAGTACTTC
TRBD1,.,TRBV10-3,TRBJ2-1,CTIRDRGVDNEQFF,TGTACCATCCGCGACAGGGGAGTAGACAATGAGCAGTTCTTC
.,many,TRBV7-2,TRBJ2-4,CASSFGGQNIQYF,TGTGCCAGCAGCTTCGGGGGGCAAAACATTCAGTACTTC
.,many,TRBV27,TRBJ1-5,CASSLGGYQPQHF,TGTGCCAGCAGTTTAGGCGGATATCAGCCCCAGCATTTT
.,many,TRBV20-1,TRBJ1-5,CSARGLVNQPQHF,TGCAGTGCTAGAGGACTAGTAAATCAGCCCCAGCATTTT
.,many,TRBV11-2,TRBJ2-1,CASSPGEGVRYNEQFF,TGTGCCAGCAGCCCCGGGGAGGGGGTAAGGTACAATGAGCAGTTCTTC
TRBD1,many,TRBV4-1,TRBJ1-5,CASSLGQGGQPQHF,TGCGCCAGCAGCCTGGGACAGGGAGGTCAGCCCCAGCATTTT
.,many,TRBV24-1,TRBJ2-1,CATSDVPQGGTYNEQFF,TGTGCCACCAGTGACGTGCCCCAGGGTGGCACCTACAATGAGCAGTTCTTC
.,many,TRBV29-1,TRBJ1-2,CSVGENYGYTF,TGCAGCGTTGGGGAGAACTATGGCTACACCTTC
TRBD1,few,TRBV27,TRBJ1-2,CASIDGTGDGYTF,TGTGCCAGCATCGATGGGACAGGGGACGGCTACACCTTC
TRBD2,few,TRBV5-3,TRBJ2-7,CARRMPGRGVEQYF,TGTGCCAGAAGGATGCCGGGACGGGGGGTCGAGCAGTACTTC
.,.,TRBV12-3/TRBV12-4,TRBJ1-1,CASRPGQYTEAFF,TGTGCCAGCAGGCCCGGACAGTACACTGAAGCTTTCTTT
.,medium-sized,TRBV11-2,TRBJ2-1,CASSLYPEQFF,TGTGCCAGCAGCCTATACCCTGAGCAGTTCTTC
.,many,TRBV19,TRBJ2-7,CASSIALVRYEQYF,TGTGCCAGTAGTATTGCGCTAGTGAGATACGAGCAGTACTTC
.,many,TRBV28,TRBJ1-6,CASSSPGTGSNNSPLHF,TGTGCCAGCAGTTCTCCCGGCACAGGGAGTAATAATTCACCCCTCCACTTT
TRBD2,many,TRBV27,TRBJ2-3,CASSLYSGGSDDTQYF,TGTGCCAGCAGTTTGTACAGCGGGGGATCCGACGATACGCAGTATTTT
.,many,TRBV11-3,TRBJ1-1,CASSEEGTGTEAFF,TGTGCCAGCAGCGAGGAGGGGACCGGGACTGAAGCTTTCTTT
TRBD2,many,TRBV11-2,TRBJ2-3,CASSLGTNPTDTQYF,TGTGCCAGCAGCTTGGGGACTAATCCCACAGATACGCAGTATTTT
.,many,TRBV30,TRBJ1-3,CAWKGTRLLSGNTIYF,TGTGCCTGGAAGGGGACGAGGCTACTCTCTGGAAACACCATATATTTT
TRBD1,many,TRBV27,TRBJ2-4,CASSLDRGISKNIQYF,TGTGCCAGCAGTTTGGACAGGGGCATATCCAAAAACATTCAGTACTTC
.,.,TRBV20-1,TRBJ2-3,CSAAKGADTQYF,TGCAGTGCTGCCAAGGGGGCAGATACGCAGTATTTT